This TCR beta chain was identified in a study of long-term antiretroviral therapy in people with HIV. This clone was seen a handful of times. The assay used was immunoSEQ (version v3.0), run at survey level. Repertoires were generated with immunoSEQ multiplex PCR, while TCRdb's copy carries only in-frame clones and drops some. The profile shows 25,000 to 30,000 clones, over 80% of them singletons. The specimen was unsorted PBMCs, collected 0.4 years after starting antiretroviral therapy. The receptor was isolated from a man in his late teens or twenties with HIV.

The CDR3 DNA is TGTGCCAGCACGGACAGCTTCTACGAGCAGTACTTC. This codes for CASTDSFYEQYF. The V call is TRBV7-9, the J call TRBJ2-7; a possible D gene is TRBD1 (6 bases). CDR1 is SEHNR, CDR2 FQNEAQ, per germline (reference sequence). Trimming took 7 bases from V and 3 from J, leaving 10 bases between them. CDR3 size: 12 residues.